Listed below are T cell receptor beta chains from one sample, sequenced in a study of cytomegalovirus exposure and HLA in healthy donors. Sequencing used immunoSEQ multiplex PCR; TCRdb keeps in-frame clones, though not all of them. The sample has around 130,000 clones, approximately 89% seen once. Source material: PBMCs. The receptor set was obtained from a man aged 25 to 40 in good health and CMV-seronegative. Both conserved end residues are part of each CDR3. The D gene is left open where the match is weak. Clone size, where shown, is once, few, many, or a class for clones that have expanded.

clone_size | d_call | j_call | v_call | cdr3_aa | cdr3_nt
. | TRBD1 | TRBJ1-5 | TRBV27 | CASSLGAGGDQPQHF | TGTGCCAGCAGTTTAGGGGCAGGGGGTGATCAGCCCCAGCATTTT
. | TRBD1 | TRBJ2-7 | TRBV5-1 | CASRPYTGTGYYEQYF | TGCGCCAGCAGACCCTATACCGGGACAGGGTACTACGAGCAGTACTTC
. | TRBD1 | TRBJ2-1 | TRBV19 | CATQMGQVANEQFF | TGTGCCACCCAAATGGGACAGGTGGCAAATGAGCAGTTCTTC
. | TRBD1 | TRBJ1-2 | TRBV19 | CASSYRWDSQRRDYGYTF | TGTGCCAGTAGTTATAGGTGGGACAGCCAAAGGAGGGACTATGGCTACACCTTC
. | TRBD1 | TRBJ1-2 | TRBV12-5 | CASGLDRGYNYGYTF | TGTGCTAGTGGTTTGGACAGGGGTTATAACTATGGCTACACCTTC
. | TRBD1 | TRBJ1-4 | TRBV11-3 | CASSMTGVTNEKLFF | TGTGCCAGCAGTATGACAGGGGTAACTAATGAAAAACTGTTTTTT
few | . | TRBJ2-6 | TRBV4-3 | CASSYEGQGTGANVLTF | TGCGCCAGCAGCTACGAGGGGCAGGGGACCGGGGCCAACGTCCTGACTTTC
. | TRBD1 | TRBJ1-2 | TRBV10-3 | CAISGTGRLYGYTF | TGTGCCATCAGTGGGACAGGGAGGCTCTATGGCTACACCTTC
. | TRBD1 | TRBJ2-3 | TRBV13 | CASSQRDRASTDTQYF | TGTGCCAGCAGCCAACGTGACAGGGCTAGCACAGATACGCAGTATTTT
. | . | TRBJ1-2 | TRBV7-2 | CASSLTARGYTF | TGTGCCAGCAGCTTAACAGCTCGGGGCTACACCTTC
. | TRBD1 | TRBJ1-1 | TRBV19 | CASSPGDRVTEAFF | TGTGCCAGTAGCCCCGGGGACAGGGTTACTGAAGCTTTCTTT
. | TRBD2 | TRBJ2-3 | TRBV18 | CASFSARTSGTDTQYF | TGTGCCAGCTTCTCGGCTAGGACTAGCGGCACAGATACGCAGTATTTT
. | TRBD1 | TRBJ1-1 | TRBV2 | CASRERQGENTEAFF | TGTGCCAGCAGGGAAAGACAGGGGGAGAACACTGAAGCTTTCTTT
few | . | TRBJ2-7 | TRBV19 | CASRSTSMGHEQYF | TGTGCCAGTAGATCTACCTCTATGGGCCACGAGCAGTACTTC
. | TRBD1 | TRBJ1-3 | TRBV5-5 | CASSRMGQGLSGNTIYF | TGTGCCAGCAGCCGGATGGGACAGGGGCTCTCTGGAAACACCATATATTTT
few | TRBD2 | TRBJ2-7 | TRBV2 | CASSERLAGLYEQYF | TGTGCCAGCAGTGAGCGCCTAGCGGGGCTGTACGAGCAGTACTTC
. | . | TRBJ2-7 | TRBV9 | CASSPSPRLTGLSYEQYF | TGTGCCAGCAGCCCTTCCCCTCGACTTACAGGGCTATCCTACGAGCAGTACTTC
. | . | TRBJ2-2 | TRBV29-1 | CSVPIDTGELFF | TGCAGCGTCCCGATAGACACCGGGGAGCTGTTTTTT
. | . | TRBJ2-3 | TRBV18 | CASSPGLTSTDTQYF | TGTGCCAGCTCACCTGGGCTAACTAGCACAGATACGCAGTATTTT
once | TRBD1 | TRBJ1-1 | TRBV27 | CASRNRGNTEAFF | TGTGCCAGCAGGAACAGGGGGAACACTGAAGCTTTCTTT
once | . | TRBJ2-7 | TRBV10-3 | CAISESKLSSYEQYF | TGTGCCATCAGTGAGTCAAAGCTTTCCTCCTACGAGCAGTACTTC
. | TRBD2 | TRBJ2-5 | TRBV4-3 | CASSQARSGGTKETQYF | TGCGCCAGCAGCCAAGCTAGGAGCGGGGGGACTAAAGAGACCCAGTACTTC
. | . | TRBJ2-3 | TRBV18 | CASSPPGTSADTQYF | TGTGCCAGCTCACCACCCGGGACAAGCGCAGATACGCAGTATTTT
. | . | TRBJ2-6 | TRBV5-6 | CASSPGFSGANVLTF | TGTGCCAGCAGCCCAGGGTTCTCTGGGGCCAACGTCCTGACTTTC
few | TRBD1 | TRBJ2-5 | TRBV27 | CASSSHRDRGETQYF | TGTGCCAGCAGTTCCCACCGGGACAGGGGGGAGACCCAGTACTTC
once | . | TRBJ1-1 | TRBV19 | CASSYPGHKNTEAFF | TGTGCCAGTAGTTACCCGGGACACAAGAACACTGAAGCTTTCTTT
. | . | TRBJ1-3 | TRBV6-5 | CGAGSSGNTIYF | TGTGGGGCGGGTAGCTCTGGAAACACCATATATTTT
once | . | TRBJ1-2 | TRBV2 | CASSDRGLGYGYTF | TGTGCCAGCAGTGATAGGGGATTGGGCTATGGCTACACCTTC
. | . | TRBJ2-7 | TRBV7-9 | CASSTTGTSPYEQYF | TGTGCCAGCAGCACGACAGGGACTAGTCCCTACGAGCAGTACTTC
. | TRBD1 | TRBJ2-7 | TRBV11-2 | CASSSGQGAGEQYF | TGTGCCAGCAGCTCCGGACAGGGGGCGGGAGAGCAGTACTTC
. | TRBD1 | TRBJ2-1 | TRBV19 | CASSDIRDRLLNEQFF | TGTGCCAGTAGCGATATCCGGGACAGGCTCCTGAATGAGCAGTTCTTC
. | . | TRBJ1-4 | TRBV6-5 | CASSYSWREVEKLFF | TGTGCCAGCAGTTACTCGTGGAGGGAGGTCGAAAAACTGTTTTTT
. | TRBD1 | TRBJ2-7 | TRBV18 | CASSSGTGLYEQYF | TGTGCCAGCTCCTCCGGGACAGGACTCTACGAGCAGTACTTC
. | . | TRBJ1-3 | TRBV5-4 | CASSAGTSSGNTIYF | TGTGCCAGCAGCGCAGGGACATCCTCTGGAAACACCATATATTTT
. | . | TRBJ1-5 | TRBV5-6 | CASSLSDQPQHF | TGTGCCAGCAGCTTGTCTGATCAGCCCCAGCATTTT
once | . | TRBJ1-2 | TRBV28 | CATSGGLGYTF | TGTGCCACCTCCGGAGGGCTTGGCTACACCTTC
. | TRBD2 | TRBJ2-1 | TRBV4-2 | CASSQEERGRYYNEQFF | TGTGCCAGCAGCCAAGAAGAGCGGGGGCGATATTACAATGAGCAGTTCTTC
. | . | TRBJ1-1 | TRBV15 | CATSRSEGSTEAFF | TGTGCCACCAGCAGGTCGGAGGGTTCCACTGAAGCTTTCTTT
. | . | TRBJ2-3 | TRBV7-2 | CASSLIGEDTQYF | TGTGCCAGCAGCTTAATCGGGGAAGATACGCAGTATTTT
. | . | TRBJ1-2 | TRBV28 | CASSLGQSPGYTF | TGTGCCAGCAGTTTGGGCCAGTCCCCTGGCTACACCTTC
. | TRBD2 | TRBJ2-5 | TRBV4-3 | CASSQATPRGGPGYQETQYF | TGCGCCAGCAGCCAAGCGACCCCGCGGGGGGGACCGGGCTACCAAGAGACCCAGTACTTC
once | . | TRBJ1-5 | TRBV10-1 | CASLPRDSNQPQHF | TGCGCCAGCCTTCCCAGGGATAGCAATCAGCCCCAGCATTTT
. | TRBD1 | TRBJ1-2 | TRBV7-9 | CASSRTGDGYTF | TGTGCCAGCAGCCGGACAGGGGATGGCTACACCTTC
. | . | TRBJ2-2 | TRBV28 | CASSFQGLELFF | TGTGCCAGCAGTTTCCAGGGGTTGGAGCTGTTTTTT
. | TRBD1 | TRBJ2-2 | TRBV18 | CASSRGQGNTGELFF | TGTGCCAGCTCACGCGGACAGGGGAACACCGGGGAGCTGTTTTTT
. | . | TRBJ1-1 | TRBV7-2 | CASSLELGLVGFF | TGTGCCAGCAGCTTAGAGCTAGGACTAGTGGGTTTCTTT
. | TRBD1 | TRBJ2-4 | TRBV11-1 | CASSPPWTGYAKNIQYF | TGTGCCAGCAGCCCCCCTTGGACAGGGTACGCCAAAAACATTCAGTACTTC
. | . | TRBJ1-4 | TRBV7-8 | CASSSRVANEKLFF | TGTGCCAGCAGCTCCAGGGTGGCTAATGAAAAACTGTTTTTT
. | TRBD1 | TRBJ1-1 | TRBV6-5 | CASRYKDRGLEAFF | TGTGCCAGCAGATACAAGGACAGGGGGCTTGAAGCTTTCTTT
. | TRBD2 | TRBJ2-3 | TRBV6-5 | CASSFPTSIRPDTQYF | TGTGCCAGCAGTTTCCCGACTAGCATCCGTCCAGATACGCAGTATTTT
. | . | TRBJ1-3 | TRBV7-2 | CASSLRARGGPGNTIYF | TGTGCCAGCAGCTTGAGGGCTCGGGGAGGACCTGGAAACACCATATATTTT
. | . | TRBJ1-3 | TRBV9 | CASSPKGKGPTGNTIYF | TGTGCCAGCAGCCCCAAGGGGAAAGGTCCGACTGGAAACACCATATATTTT
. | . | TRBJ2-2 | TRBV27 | CASSSRSLNTGELFF | TGTGCCAGCAGTTCACGGAGCCTGAACACCGGGGAGCTGTTTTTT
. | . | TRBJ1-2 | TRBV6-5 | CASSLTHSYGYTF | TGTGCCAGCAGCTTAACCCACAGCTATGGCTACACCTTC
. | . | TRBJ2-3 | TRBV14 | CASSQDRGLGWPDTQYF | TGTGCCAGCAGCCAAGATCGGGGACTTGGGTGGCCAGATACGCAGTATTTT
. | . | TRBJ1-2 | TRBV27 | CASSFSVVGAPLGGYTF | TGTGCCAGCAGTTTCTCCGTTGTGGGGGCACCTTTGGGTGGCTACACCTTC
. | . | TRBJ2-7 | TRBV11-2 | CASSQTTARVQYEQYF | TGTGCCAGCAGCCAGACGACAGCCCGCGTTCAGTACGAGCAGTACTTC
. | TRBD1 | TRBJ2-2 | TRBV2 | CASSGLDRAPGELFF | TGTGCCAGCAGTGGATTGGACAGGGCGCCCGGGGAGCTGTTTTTT
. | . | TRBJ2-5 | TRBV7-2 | CASSLAATRETQYF | TGTGCCAGCAGCTTAGCAGCCACCCGGGAGACCCAGTACTTC
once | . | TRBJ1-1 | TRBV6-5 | CASSSGNTEAFF | TGTGCCAGCAGTTCAGGGAACACTGAAGCTTTCTTT